In this sample, the clone carrying this T cell receptor beta chain turned up many times. V was shortened by 0 bases and J by 5 bases, with 10 bases between the two germline ends. The CDR3 is made up of 14 amino acids. CDR1 is LNHNV, CDR2 YYDKDF, per germline (reference sequence). The data originate from a study of T-cell reconstitution after alpha-beta-depleted transplantation in children. Construction of the TCRbeta library involved unique molecular identifiers. TCRdb itself ran the PCR reads through MiXCR, one entry per CDR3 protein. Of more than 200,000 distinct CDR3 sequences listed, roughly a quarter are singletons.

The receptor was isolated from a girl aged 2 to 10 with Fanconi anemia, due to receive a stem cell transplant. The V gene is TRBV15, the J gene TRBJ2-5; weak D call: TRBD2 (6 bases). The input for sequencing was PBMCs, taken before TCRalphabeta/CD19-depleted stem cell transplant. DNA for the CDR3: TGTGCCACCAGCAGAGATACCGGAGGGGAGACCCAGTACTTC. Its translation is CATSRDTGGETQYF.